These T cell receptor beta chains were read from a single sample in a study of control samples from healthy donors and cancer patients. Produced via immunoSEQ multiplex PCR; TCRdb's table is partial and in-frame only. This table holds tens of thousands of clones, 90% found once. The source material was PBMCs. The receptors stem from a man aged 55 to 70 with colorectal cancer. Both conserved end residues are part of each CDR3. Each record gives: clone size, D gene, J gene, V gene, CDR3 DNA, CDR3 protein. A D gene is named only where the DNA matches it firmly. Clone sizes are given selectively: once, few, many, or a class where the clone is expanded.

>.|TRBD1|TRBJ1-5|TRBV2
TGTGCCAGCACCCGACAGGGTTATCAGCCCCAGCATTTT
CASTRQGYQPQHF
>.|.|TRBJ1-5|TRBV7-8
TGTGCCAGCAGCTTAGCCTTGGGACGAGGCAATCAGCCCCAGCATTTT
CASSLALGRGNQPQHF
>.|.|TRBJ2-3|TRBV6-5
TGTGCCAGCAGTTGGGGACGGAGTGAGGATACGCAGTATTTT
CASSWGRSEDTQYF
>.|.|TRBJ2-7|TRBV7-9
TGTGCCAGCAGCTCAGGCTGGAGCGAGCAGTACTTC
CASSSGWSEQYF
>.|.|TRBJ1-3|TRBV4-1
TGCGCCAGCAGCCAAGGGGGGGGCTCTGGAAACACCATATATTTT
CASSQGGGSGNTIYF
>.|.|TRBJ1-5|TRBV6-2/TRBV6-3
TGTGCCAGCAGCCTCCGGGACTCCTTCAATCAGCCCCAGCATTTT
CASSLRDSFNQPQHF
>.|TRBD1|TRBJ2-7|TRBV27
TGTGCCAGCAGTTATTATCGGGACAGGGGGGGCGAGCAGTACTTC
CASSYYRDRGGEQYF
>.|.|TRBJ2-7|TRBV5-4
TGTGCCAGCAGCTTGAAAGGATTCGAGCAGTACTTC
CASSLKGFEQYF
>few|TRBD2|TRBJ2-5|TRBV5-4
TGTGCCAGCAGCTTTGGGGCTAGCGGGGATCCCCGGGCCCAGTACTTC
CASSFGASGDPRAQYF
>.|TRBD2|TRBJ2-1|TRBV6-2/TRBV6-3
TGTGCCAGCAGTTCGGGACTAGCGGGGAATGAGCAGTTCTTC
CASSSGLAGNEQFF
>.|.|TRBJ1-3|TRBV5-4
TGTGCCAGCAGCTTCCAGGGCGCTGGAAACACCATATATTTT
CASSFQGAGNTIYF
>.|.|TRBJ1-3|TRBV4-1
TGCGCCAGCAGCCAAGAGGGGACCCTCTACTCTGGAAACACCATATATTTT
CASSQEGTLYSGNTIYF
>.|TRBD2|TRBJ2-7|TRBV5-4
TGTGCCAGCGGTCTAGCGGGGGGGACCTACGAGCAGTACTTC
CASGLAGGTYEQYF
>.|TRBD2|TRBJ2-3|TRBV7-9
TGTGCCAGCAGCTTACGGCGGGGGGGCACAGATACGCAGTATTTT
CASSLRRGGTDTQYF
>.|.|TRBJ2-4|TRBV6-2/TRBV6-3
TGTGCCAGCAGTTACGGTCCCGTCTTAGGAGCCAAAAACATTCAGTACTTC
CASSYGPVLGAKNIQYF